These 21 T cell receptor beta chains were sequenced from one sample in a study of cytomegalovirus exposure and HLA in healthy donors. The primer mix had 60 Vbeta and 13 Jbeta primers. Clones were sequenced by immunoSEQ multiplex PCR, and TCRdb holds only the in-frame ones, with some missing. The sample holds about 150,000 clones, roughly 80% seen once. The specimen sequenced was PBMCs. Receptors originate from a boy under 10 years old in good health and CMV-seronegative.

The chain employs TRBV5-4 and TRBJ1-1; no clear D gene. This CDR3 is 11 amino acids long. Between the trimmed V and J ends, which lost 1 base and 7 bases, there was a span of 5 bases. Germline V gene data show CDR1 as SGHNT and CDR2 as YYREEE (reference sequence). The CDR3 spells CASSLRDEAFF. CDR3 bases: TGTGCCAGCAGCTTGCGGGATGAAGCTTTCTTT.

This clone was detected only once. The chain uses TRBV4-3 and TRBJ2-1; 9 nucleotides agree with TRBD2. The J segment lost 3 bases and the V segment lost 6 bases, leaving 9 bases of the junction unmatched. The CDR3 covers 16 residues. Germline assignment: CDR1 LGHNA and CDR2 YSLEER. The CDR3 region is CASRPSAGGRYNEQFF. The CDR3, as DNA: TGCGCCAGCAGGCCTTCGGCGGGAGGGCGCTACAATGAGCAGTTCTTC.

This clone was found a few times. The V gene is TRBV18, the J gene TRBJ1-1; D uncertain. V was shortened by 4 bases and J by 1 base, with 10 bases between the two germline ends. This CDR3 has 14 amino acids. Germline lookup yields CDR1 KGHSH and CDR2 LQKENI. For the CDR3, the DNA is TGTGCCAGCTCACTTATAGACAAGAACACTGAAGCTTTCTTT. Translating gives CASSLIDKNTEAFF.

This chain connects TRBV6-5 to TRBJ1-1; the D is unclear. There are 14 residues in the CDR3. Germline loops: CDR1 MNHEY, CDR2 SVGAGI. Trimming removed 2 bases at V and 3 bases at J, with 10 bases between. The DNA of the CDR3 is TGTGCCAGCAGTTACAAACGGGGTTACACTGAAGCTTTCTTT. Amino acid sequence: CASSYKRGYTEAFF.

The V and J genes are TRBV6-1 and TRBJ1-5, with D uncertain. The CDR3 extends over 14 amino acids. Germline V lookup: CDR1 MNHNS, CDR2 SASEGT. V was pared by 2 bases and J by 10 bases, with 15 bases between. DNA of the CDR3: TGTGCCAGCAGTGAAAGAGTATTCGGGTTTCCCCAGCATTTT. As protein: CASSERVFGFPQHF.

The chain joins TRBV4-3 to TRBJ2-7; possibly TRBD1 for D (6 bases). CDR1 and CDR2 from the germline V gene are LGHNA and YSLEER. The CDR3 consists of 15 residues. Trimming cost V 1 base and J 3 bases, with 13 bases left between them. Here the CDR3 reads CASSQGIGGHYEQYF. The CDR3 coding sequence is TGCGCCAGCAGCCAAGGTATTGGGGGACACTACGAGCAGTACTTC.

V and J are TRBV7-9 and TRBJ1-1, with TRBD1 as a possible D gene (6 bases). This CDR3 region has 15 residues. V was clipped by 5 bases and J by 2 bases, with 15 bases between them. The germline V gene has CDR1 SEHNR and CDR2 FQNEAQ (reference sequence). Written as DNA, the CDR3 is TGTGCCAGCAGCCCTACCGGACAGCCAAACACTGAAGCTTTCTTT. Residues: CASSPTGQPNTEAFF.

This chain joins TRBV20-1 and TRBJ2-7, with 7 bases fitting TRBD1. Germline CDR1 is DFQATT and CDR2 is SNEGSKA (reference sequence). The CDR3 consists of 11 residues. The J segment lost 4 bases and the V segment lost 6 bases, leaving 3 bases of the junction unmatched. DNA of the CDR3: TGCAGTGCACAGGGGAGTTACGAGCAGTACTTC. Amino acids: CSAQGSYEQYF.

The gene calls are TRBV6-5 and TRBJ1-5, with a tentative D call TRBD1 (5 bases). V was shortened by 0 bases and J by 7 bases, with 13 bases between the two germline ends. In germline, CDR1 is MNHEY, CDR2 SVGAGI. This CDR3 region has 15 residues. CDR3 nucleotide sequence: TGTGCCAGCAGTTACTCTGGGGTGCCAGGGCAGCCCCAGCATTTT. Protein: CASSYSGVPGQPQHF.

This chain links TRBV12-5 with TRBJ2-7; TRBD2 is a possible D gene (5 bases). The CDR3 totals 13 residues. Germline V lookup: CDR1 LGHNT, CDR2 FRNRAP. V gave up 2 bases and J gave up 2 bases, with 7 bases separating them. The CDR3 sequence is CASGLPGTYEQYF. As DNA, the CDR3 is TGTGCTAGTGGTTTGCCGGGAACCTACGAGCAGTACTTC.

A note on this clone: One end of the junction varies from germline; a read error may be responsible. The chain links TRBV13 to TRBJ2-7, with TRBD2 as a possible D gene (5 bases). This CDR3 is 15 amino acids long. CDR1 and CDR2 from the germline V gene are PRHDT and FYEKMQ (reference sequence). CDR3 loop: CASSLAGVGGYGQYF. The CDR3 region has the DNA TGTGCCAGCAGCTTAGCTGGGGTAGGAGGCTACGGGCAGTACTTC. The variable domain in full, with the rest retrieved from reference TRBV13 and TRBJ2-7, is AAGVIQSPRHLIKEKRETATLKCYPIPRHDTVYWYQQGPGQDPQFLISFYEKMQSDKGSIPDRFSAQQFSDYHSELNMSSLELGDSALYFCASSLAGVGGYGQYFGPGTRLTVT.

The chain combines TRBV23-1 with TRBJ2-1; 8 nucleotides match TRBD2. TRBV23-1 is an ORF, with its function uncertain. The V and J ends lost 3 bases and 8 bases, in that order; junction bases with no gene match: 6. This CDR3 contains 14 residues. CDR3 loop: CASSQAGGEHEQFF. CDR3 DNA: TGCGCCAGCAGTCAGGCGGGAGGAGAGCATGAGCAGTTCTTC.

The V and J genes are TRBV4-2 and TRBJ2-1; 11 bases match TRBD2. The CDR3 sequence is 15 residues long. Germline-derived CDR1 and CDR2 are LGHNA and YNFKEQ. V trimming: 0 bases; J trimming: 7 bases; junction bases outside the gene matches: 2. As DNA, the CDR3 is TGTGCCAGCAGCCAAGATGCTAGCGGGAGGAATGAGCAGTTCTTC. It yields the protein CASSQDASGRNEQFF.

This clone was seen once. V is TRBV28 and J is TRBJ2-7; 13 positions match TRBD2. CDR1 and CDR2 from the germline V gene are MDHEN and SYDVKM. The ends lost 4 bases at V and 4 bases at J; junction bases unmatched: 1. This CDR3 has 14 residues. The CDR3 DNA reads TGTGCCAGCAGTTCGACTAGCGGGAGGTACGAGCAGTACTTC. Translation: CASSSTSGRYEQYF.

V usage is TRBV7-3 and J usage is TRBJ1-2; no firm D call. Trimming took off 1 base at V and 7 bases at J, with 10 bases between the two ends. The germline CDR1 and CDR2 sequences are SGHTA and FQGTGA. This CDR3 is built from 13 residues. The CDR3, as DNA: TGTGCCAGCAGCTTAAGGGAGTCGGGTGGCTACACCTTC. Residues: CASSLRESGGYTF.

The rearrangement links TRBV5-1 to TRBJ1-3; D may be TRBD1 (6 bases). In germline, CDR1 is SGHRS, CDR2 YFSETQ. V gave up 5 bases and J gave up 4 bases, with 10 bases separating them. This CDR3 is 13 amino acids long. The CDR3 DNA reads TGCGCCAGCAGATTCGGGACAGGAAACACCATATATTTT. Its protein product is CASRFGTGNTIYF. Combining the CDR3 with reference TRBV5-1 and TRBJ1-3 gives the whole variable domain KAGVTQTPRYLIKTRGQQVTLSCSPISGHRSVSWYQQTPGQGLQFLFEYFSETQRNKGNFPGRFSGRQFSNSRSEMNVSTLELGDSALYLCASRFGTGNTIYFGEGSWLTVV.

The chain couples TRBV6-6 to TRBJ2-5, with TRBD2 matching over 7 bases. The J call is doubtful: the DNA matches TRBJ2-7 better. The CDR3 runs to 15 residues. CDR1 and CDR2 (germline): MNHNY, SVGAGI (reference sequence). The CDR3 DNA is TGTGCCGTAGGAGCGTCCACGGGGGGTGGCTACGAGCAGTACTTC. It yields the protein CAVGASTGGGYEQYF.

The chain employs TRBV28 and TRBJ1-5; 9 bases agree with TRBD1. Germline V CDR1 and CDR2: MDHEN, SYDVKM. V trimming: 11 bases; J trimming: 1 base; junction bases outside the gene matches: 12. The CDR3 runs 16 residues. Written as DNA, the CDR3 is TGTGCCGCGAAAGGGGCCGGGACAGGGAGCAATCAGCCCCAGCATTTT. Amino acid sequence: CAAKGAGTGSNQPQHF.

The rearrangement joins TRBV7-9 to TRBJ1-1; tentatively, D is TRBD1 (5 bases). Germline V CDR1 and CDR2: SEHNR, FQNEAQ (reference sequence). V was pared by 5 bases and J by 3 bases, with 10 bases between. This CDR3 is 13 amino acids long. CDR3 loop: CASSPRGDTEAFF. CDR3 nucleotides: TGTGCCAGCAGCCCACGGGGGGACACTGAAGCTTTCTTT.

CDR3 sequence: CASSTDRYEQYF. The CDR3 coding sequence is TGCGCCAGCAGCACGGACAGGTACGAGCAGTACTTC. This rearrangement joins TRBV5-1 to TRBJ2-7; the match to TRBD1 covers 7 bases. V was clipped by 4 bases and J by 4 bases; unmatched bases: 2. The CDR3 contains 12 residues. Germline CDR1 and CDR2: SGHRS and YFSETQ.

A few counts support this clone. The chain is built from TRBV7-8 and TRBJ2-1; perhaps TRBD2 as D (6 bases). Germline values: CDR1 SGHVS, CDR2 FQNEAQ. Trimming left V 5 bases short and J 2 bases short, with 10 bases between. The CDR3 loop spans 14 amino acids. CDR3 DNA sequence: TGTGCCAGCAGCACCCGGGAGACCTACAATGAGCAGTTCTTC. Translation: CASSTRETYNEQFF.